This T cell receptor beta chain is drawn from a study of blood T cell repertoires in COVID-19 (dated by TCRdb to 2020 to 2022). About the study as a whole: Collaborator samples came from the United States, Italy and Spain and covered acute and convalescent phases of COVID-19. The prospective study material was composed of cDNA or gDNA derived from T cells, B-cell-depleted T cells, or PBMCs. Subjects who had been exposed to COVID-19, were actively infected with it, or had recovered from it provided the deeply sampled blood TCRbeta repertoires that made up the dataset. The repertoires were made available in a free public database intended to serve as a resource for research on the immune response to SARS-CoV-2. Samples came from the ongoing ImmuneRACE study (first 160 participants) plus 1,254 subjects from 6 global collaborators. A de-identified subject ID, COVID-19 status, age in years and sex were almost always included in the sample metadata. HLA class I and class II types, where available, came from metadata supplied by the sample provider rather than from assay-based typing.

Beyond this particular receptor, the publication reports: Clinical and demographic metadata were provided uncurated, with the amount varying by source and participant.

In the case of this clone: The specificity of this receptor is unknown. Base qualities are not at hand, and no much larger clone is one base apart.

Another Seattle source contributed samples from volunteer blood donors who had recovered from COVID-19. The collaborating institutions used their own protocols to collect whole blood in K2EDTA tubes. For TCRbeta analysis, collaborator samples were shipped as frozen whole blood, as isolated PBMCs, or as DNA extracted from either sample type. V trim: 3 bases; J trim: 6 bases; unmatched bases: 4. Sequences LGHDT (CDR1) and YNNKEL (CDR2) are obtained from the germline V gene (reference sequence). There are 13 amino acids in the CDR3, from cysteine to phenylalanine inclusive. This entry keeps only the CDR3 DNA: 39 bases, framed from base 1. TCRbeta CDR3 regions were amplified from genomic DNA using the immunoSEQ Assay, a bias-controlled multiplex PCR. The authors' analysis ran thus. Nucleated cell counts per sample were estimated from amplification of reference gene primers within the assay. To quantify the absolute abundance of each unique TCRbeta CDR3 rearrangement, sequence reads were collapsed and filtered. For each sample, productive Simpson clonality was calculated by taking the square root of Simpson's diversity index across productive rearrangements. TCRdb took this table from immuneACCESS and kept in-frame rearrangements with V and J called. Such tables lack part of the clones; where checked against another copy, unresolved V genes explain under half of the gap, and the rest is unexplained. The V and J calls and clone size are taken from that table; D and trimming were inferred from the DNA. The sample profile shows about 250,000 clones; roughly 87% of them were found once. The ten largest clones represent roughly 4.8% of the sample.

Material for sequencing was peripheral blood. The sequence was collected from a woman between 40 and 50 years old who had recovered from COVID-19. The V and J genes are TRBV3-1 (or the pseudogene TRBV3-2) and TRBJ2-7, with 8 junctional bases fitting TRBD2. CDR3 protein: CASSHGGGSEQYF. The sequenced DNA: TGTGCCAGCAGCCATGGCGGGGGGTCCGAGCAGTACTTC.